This T cell receptor beta chain was observed in a study of T cell clonality in common variable immunodeficiency. This clone was detected ten times or more. The sequenced fragment ends 3 residues before the CDR3 boundary, so the rest is inferred from the germline J gene. TCRdb's copy holds only in-frame clones and misses some; the assay was immunoSEQ multiplex PCR. The table lists about 64,000 clones, no singletons, with 1.5% to 2% in the top ten. From germline, CDR1 is SGHTA and CDR2 FQGNSA. V lost 8 bases, J lost 4 bases, and 20 bases lay in between. The CDR3 runs 15 residues. This TCR was recovered from a person aged 18-70 years in good health. Specimen: peripheral blood mononuclear cells. V and J are TRBV7-2 and TRBJ1-1; D possibly corresponds to TRBD1 (5 bases). CDR3 loop: CASRAWAGKVTEAFF. CDR3 DNA (partial): TGTGCCAGCCGAGCTTGGGCAGGGAAAGTCACTGAA.